The clone carrying this T cell receptor (beta chain) was seen a handful of times. Its antigen is not identified. CDR1 is SQVTM and CDR2 is ANQGSEA in the germline V gene. After removal of 4 bases from V and 5 bases from J, the junction contained 6 bases not matched to a gene. The CDR3 is 15 residues long. The data were taken from a study of response to subunit inactivated influenza vaccine. Study results and limitations: Every seasonal influenza vaccination brings in few new T cells, the authors suggested.

TCRdb re-called the RT-PCR reads through MiXCR, storing one row per CDR3 protein. In the table there are almost 250,000 distinct CDR3 sequences, over 9% of which are singletons. This clonotype originated in a middle-aged man who received an inactivated influenza vaccine. The V gene is TRBV29-1, the J gene TRBJ2-2; 11 nucleotides align to TRBD1. This specimen was non-naive T cells sorted from PBMCs, taken about 14 days before vaccination. The CDR3 nucleotides read TGCAGCGTTGCTACCGGGACAGGGGGTACCGGGGAGCTGTTTTTT. It encodes CSVATGTGGTGELFF.